This TCR beta chain was obtained from a study of blood T cell repertoires in COVID-19. Across the whole study: PBMCs, B-cell-depleted T cells, or T cells provided the cDNA or gDNA that made up the material.

Source study methods: Counts of nucleated cells, estimated from reference gene primer amplification, were obtained. Assay used: immunoSEQ multiplex PCR; TCRdb lists only in-frame clones, some missing. V, J and clone size derive from that table, while D and trimming were established from the DNA sequence. The sample gives 75,000 to 90,000 clones, about 73% of which show up once; roughly 38% is in the top ten. The V segment lost 1 base and the J segment 8 bases; nucleotides outside the gene matches: 6. The germline V gene encodes CDR1 SGHVS and CDR2 FQNEAQ. The CDR3 consists of 15 residues. Followed over time, Seattle patients had been enrolled while infection was active.

The gene calls are TRBV7-8 and TRBJ1-4; 8 bases are a match to TRBD1. The sample taken for sequencing was peripheral blood. The source is a man aged 60 to 69 with COVID-19, enrolled during active disease. The CDR3 loop is CASSLDRGSFEKLFF. The CDR3 region has the DNA TGTGCCAGCAGCTTAGACAGGGGGTCCTTCGAAAAACTGTTTTTT. Full variable domain (rest looked up from reference TRBV7-8 and TRBJ1-4): GAGVSQSPRYKVAKRGQDVALRCDPISGHVSLFWYQQALGQGPEFLTYFQNEAQLDKSGLPSDRFFAERPEGSVSTLKIQRTQQEDSAVYLCASSLDRGSFEKLFFGSGTQLSVL.